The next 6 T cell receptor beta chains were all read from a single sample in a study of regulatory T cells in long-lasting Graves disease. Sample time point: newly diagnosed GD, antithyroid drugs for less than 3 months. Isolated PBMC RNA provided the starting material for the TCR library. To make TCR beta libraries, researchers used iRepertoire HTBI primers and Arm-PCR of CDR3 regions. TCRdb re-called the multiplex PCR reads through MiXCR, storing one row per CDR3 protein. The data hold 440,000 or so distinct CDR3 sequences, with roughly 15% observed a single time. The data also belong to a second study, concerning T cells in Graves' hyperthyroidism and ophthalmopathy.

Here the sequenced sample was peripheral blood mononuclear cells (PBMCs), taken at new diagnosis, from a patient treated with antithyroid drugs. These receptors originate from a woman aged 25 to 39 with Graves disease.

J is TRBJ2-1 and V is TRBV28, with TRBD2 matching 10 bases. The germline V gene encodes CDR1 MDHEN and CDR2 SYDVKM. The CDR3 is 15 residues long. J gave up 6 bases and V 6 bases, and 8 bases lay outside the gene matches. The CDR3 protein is CASRPKREGFNEQFF. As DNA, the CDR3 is TGTGCCAGCAGACCGAAGCGGGAGGGTTTCAATGAGCAGTTCTTC.

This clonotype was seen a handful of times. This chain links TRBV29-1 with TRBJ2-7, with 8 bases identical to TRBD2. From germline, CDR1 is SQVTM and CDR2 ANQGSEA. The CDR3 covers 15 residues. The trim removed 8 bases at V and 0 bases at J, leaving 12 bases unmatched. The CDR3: CSIRRSGNSSYEQYF. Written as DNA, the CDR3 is TGCAGCATACGGCGTAGCGGGAATAGCTCCTACGAGCAGTACTTC.

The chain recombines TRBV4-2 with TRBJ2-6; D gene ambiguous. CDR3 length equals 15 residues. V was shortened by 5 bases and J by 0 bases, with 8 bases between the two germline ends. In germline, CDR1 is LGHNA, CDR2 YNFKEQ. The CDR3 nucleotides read TGTGCCAGCAGCGAGTCCACCTCTGGGGCCAACGTCCTGACTTTC. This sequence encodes CASSESTSGANVLTF.

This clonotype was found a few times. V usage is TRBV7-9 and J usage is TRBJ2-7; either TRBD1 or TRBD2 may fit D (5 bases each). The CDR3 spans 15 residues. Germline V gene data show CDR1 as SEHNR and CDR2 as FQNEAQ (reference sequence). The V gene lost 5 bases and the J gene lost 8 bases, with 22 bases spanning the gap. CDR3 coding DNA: TGTGCCAGCAGCCCTGGGACCCTCGAACAACCGAAGCAGTACTTC. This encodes CASSPGTLEQPKQYF.

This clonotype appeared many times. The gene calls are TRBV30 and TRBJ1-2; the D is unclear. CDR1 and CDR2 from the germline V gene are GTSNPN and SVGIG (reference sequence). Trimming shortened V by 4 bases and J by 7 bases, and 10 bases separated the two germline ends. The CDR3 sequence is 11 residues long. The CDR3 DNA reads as TGTGCCTGGAAGTACAGTCCTGGCTACACCTTC. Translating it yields CAWKYSPGYTF. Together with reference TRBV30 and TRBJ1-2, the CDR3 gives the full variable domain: SQTIHQWPATLVQPVGSPLSLECTVEGTSNPNLYWYRQAAGRGLQLLFYSVGIGQISSEVPQNLSASRPQDRQFILSSKKLLLSDSGFYLCAWKYSPGYTFGSGTRLTVV.

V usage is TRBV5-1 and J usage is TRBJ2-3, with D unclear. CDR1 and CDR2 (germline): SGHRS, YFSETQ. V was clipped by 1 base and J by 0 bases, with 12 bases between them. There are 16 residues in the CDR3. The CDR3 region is CASSLLSVLSTDTQYF. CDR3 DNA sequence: TGCGCCAGCAGCTTGTTATCCGTGCTTAGCACAGATACGCAGTATTTT.